This T cell receptor (beta chain) came from a study of blood T cell repertoires in COVID-19 (dated by TCRdb to the early 2020s). Concerning the study at large: Samples covering the acute and convalescent phases of COVID-19 were provided by collaborators in the United States, Italy and Spain. Subjects who had been exposed to COVID-19, were actively infected with it, or had recovered from it provided the deeply sampled blood TCRbeta repertoires that made up the dataset. The samples were drawn from two sources: the first 160 participants of the ongoing ImmuneRACE study, and 1,200 or so subjects contributed by 6 global collaborators. The repertoires were released in a freely available public database intended as a resource for research on the immune response to SARS-CoV-2. HLA class I and class II types, where available, came from metadata supplied by the sample provider rather than from assay-based typing. The sample metadata nearly always contained a de-identified subject ID, COVID-19 status, age in years and sex. The material from the prospective study consisted of cDNA or gDNA derived from T cells, B-cell-depleted T cells, or PBMCs.

TCRbeta CDR3 regions were amplified from genomic DNA using the immunoSEQ Assay, a bias-controlled multiplex PCR. The original pipeline was this. Within the assay, amplification of reference gene primers was used to estimate how many nucleated cells each sample contained. Sequence reads were collapsed and filtered to measure the absolute abundance of every unique TCRbeta CDR3 rearrangement. For each sample, productive Simpson clonality was calculated as the square root of Simpson's diversity index across productive rearrangements. TCRdb stores this immuneACCESS table with in-frame sequences only. Part of the clones is absent; in the studies checked, under half of the shortfall reflects unresolved V genes, and no reason is known for the rest. The V and J calls and clone size were taken over from that table, and D and trimming were inferred from the DNA. The sample profile shows around 120,000 clones; 85% to 90% of them were found once. The ten largest clonotypes hold less than 40% of the sample.

Broad study findings and their caveats: The quantity of clinical and demographic metadata differed by source and by participant and was supplied without curation.

Each collaborating institution followed its own protocols to collect whole blood in K2EDTA tubes. For TCRbeta analysis, collaborators shipped samples as frozen whole blood, isolated PBMCs, or DNA extracted from either of those sample types. For this clone: Its antigen specificity is not known. No base quality information exists; no much larger clone differs at one position.

Sequenced: peripheral blood. The receptor was derived from an elderly woman with acute or convalescent COVID-19.

The bases are TGTGCCAGCAGTGAAGGCGGGGGCCGGGGAGATACGCAGTATTTT. The translation is CASSEGGGRGDTQYF. The chain is encoded by TRBV6-1 joined to TRBJ2-3; TRBD2 is possibly the D segment (7 matching bases). The CDR3 numbers 15 residues from cysteine through phenylalanine. The only DNA kept is the CDR3, 45 bases in frame from the first base. Cut back by 1 base and 5 bases, the V and J ends lie 13 bases apart. According to the germline V gene, CDR1 reads MNHNS and CDR2 reads SASEGT.